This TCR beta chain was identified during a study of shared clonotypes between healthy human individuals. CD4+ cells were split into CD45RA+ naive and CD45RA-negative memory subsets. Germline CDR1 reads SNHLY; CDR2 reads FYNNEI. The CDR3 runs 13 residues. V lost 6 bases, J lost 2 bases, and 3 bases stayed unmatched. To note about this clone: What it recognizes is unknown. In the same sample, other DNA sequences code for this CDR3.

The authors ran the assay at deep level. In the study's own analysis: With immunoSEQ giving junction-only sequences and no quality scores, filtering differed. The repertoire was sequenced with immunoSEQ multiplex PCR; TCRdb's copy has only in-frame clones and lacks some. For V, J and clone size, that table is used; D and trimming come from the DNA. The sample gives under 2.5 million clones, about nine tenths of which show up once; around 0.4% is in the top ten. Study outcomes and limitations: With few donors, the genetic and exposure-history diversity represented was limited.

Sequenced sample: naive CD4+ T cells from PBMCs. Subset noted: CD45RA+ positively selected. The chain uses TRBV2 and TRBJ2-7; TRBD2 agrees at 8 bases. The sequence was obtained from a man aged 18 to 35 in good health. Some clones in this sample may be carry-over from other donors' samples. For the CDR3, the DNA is TGTGCCAGCAGCGGAGCGGGGGCCTACGAGCAGTACTTC. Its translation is CASSGAGAYEQYF. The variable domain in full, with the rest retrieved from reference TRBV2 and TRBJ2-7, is EPEVTQTPSHQVTQMGQEVILRCVPISNHLYFYWYRQILGQKVEFLVSFYNNEISEKSEIFDDQFSVERPDGSNFTLKIRSTKLEDSAMYFCASSGAGAYEQYFGPGTRLTVT.